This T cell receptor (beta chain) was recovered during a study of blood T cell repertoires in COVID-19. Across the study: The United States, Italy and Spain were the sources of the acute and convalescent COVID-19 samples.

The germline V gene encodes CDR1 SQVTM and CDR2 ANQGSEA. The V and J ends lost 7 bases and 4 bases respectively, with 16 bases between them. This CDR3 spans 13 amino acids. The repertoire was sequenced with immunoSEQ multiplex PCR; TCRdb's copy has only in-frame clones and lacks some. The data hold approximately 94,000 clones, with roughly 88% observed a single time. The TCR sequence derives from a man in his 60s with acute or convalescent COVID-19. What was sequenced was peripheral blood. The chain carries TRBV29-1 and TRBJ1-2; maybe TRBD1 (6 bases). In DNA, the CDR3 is TGCAGCGCTTCCCGCCAGGGGATCTATGGCTACACCTTC. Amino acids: CSASRQGIYGYTF.